A single TCR beta chain is shown here with its context. Antigen unknown. Germline assignment: CDR1 KGHSH and CDR2 LQKENI. V lost 6 bases and J lost 4; bases outside the gene matches: 6. CDR3 size: 15 residues. This sample is part of a study of T-cell reconstitution after alpha-beta-depleted transplantation in children. For TCRbeta, the library was prepared with unique molecular identifiers. TCRdb analysed the PCR reads with MiXCR anew, one entry per CDR3 protein. The sample has 440,000 or so distinct CDR3 sequences; approximately 42% are singletons. General study results and limits: A year post-transplant, T-cell counts and diversity derived mostly from newly produced T cells. Some patients' high day-60 TCRbeta diversity was traced to surviving recipient T cells and thymic progenitors. The origin of alpha-beta T cells about two months after transplant was reportedly several hundred expanded graft clones.

The chain links TRBV18 to TRBJ2-5; TRBD2 agrees at 12 bases. The sequence was collected from a girl aged 2 to 10 with aplastic anemia, due to receive a stem cell transplant. The sample here was PBMCs, taken before TCRalphabeta/CD19-depleted stem cell transplant. CDR3 nucleotides: TGTGCCAGCTCTTTAGGACTAGCGGGAACAGAGACCCAGTACTTC. Translated, it gives CASSLGLAGTETQYF.